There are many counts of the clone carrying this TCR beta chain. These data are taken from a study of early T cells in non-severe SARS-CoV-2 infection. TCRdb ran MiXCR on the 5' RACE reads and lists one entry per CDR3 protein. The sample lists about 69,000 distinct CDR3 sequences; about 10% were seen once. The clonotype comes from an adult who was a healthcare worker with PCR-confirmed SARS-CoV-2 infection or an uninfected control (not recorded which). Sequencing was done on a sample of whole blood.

The CDR3 sequence is CASSTPGHNNEQFF. The CDR3 nucleotides read TGTGCCAGCAGCACCCCGGGACACAACAATGAGCAGTTCTTC. The rearrangement joins TRBV7-3 to TRBJ2-1, with TRBD1 as a possible D gene (6 bases). Germline V CDR1 and CDR2: SGHTA, FQGTGA. V was clipped by 5 bases and J by 5 bases, with 13 bases between them. The CDR3 loop spans 14 amino acids.